The rows below give T cell receptor beta chains drawn from one sample of a study of response to subunit inactivated influenza vaccine. TCRdb re-called the RT-PCR reads with MiXCR, one entry per CDR3 protein. Of some 640,000 distinct CDR3 sequences in the sample, 14% were seen once. This specimen consisted of PBMCs from blood, obtained approximately 15 days before vaccination. These receptor sequences come from a middle-aged man who received an inactivated influenza vaccine. CDR3s include the opening cysteine and the closing phenylalanine or tryptophan. A D gene is named only where the DNA matches it firmly. A clone size is listed for some rows: how often the clone was seen (once, few, many), or a class if it is expanded.

TRBJ2-7 TRBV27 NA NA CTSSPGALHEQYF TGTACCAGCAGCCCCGGTGCCCTACACGAGCAGTACTTC
TRBJ2-2 TRBV5-5 few NA CASSLARPNTGELFF TGTGCCAGCAGCTTGGCCAGGCCGAACACCGGGGAGCTGTTTTTT
TRBJ2-6 TRBV24-1 few NA CATSDSVDKGIPGANVLTF TGTGCCACCAGTGATTCGGTAGACAAAGGTATACCTGGGGCCAACGTCCTGACTTTC
TRBJ2-2 TRBV9 few NA CASSVTSGTGSNTGELFF TGTGCCAGCAGCGTAACCTCCGGGACGGGGTCGAACACCGGGGAGCTGTTTTTT
TRBJ2-1 TRBV20-1 NA TRBD2 CSAIAGLAIYNEQFF TGCAGTGCAATAGCGGGACTAGCGATATACAATGAGCAGTTCTTC
TRBJ1-1 TRBV12-3/TRBV12-4 NA TRBD1 CASRGHGTGEAFF TGTGCCAGCAGGGGTCACGGGACAGGGGAAGCTTTCTTT
TRBJ2-1 TRBV3-1 NA TRBD2 CASSQVLGLDLNEQFF TGTGCCAGCAGCCAAGTCCTCGGACTAGACCTCAATGAGCAGTTCTTC
TRBJ1-3 TRBV27 few NA CASSPGRGMGNTIYF TGTGCCAGCAGTCCTGGAAGGGGGATGGGAAACACCATATATTTT
TRBJ2-7 TRBV24-1 NA NA CATSAAIGGNYEQYF TGTGCCACCAGCGCCGCGATTGGGGGAAACTACGAGCAGTACTTC
TRBJ1-5 TRBV21-1 few NA CASKHLQGRYQPQHF TGTGCCAGCAAGCATTTACAGGGGCGATATCAGCCCCAGCATTTT
TRBJ2-1 TRBV7-8 few NA CASSSDLNEQFF TGTGCCAGCAGCTCCGACTTGAATGAGCAGTTCTTC
TRBJ2-7 TRBV29-1 NA NA CSAGRTGSSYEQYF TGCAGCGCCGGCCGAACAGGGTCATCCTACGAGCAGTACTTC
TRBJ2-5 TRBV25-1 many NA CASSGGWETQYF TGTGCCAGCAGTGGGGGTTGGGAGACCCAGTACTTC
TRBJ2-1 TRBV12-3/TRBV12-4 many TRBD2 CASSSGLAAYNEQFF TGTGCCAGCAGTTCCGGACTAGCGGCTTACAATGAGCAGTTCTTC
TRBJ2-2 TRBV7-6 many TRBD1 CASSLEGGSNTGELFF TGTGCCAGCAGCTTAGAAGGGGGCTCGAACACCGGGGAGCTGTTTTTT
TRBJ2-3 TRBV28 few TRBD1 CASSMDRATDTQYF TGTGCCAGCAGCATGGACAGGGCTACAGATACGCAGTATTTT
TRBJ1-2 TRBV30 NA NA CAWSVTGNYGYTF TGTGCCTGGAGTGTTACAGGGAACTATGGCTACACCTTC
TRBJ2-4 TRBV6-2/TRBV6-3 NA TRBD1 CASSPQPTGQGVAFAKNIQYF TGTGCCAGCAGTCCCCAACCAACGGGACAGGGGGTGGCGTTTGCCAAAAACATTCAGTACTTC
TRBJ2-1 TRBV4-3 NA NA CASSQGRGPRDEQFF TGCGCCAGCAGCCAAGGCCGGGGCCCCAGAGATGAGCAGTTCTTC
TRBJ2-7 TRBV15 NA TRBD2 CATSPGLAEPYEQYF TGTGCCACCAGCCCCGGACTAGCGGAACCCTACGAGCAGTACTTC
TRBJ2-4 TRBV9 few NA CASSEQSKNIQYF TGTGCCAGCAGCGAACAGTCCAAAAACATTCAGTACTTC
TRBJ2-1 TRBV7-9 NA TRBD2 CASCGGIHRYNEQFF TGTGCCAGCTGCGGGGGAATCCACCGATACAATGAGCAGTTCTTC
TRBJ2-7 TRBV30 few NA CAWSPRDRLDEQYF TGTGCCTGGAGTCCACGGGATAGGCTTGACGAGCAGTACTTC
TRBJ2-2 TRBV20-1 NA NA CSAAGTNTGELFF TGCAGTGCTGCGGGGACGAACACCGGGGAGCTGTTTTTT
TRBJ2-5 TRBV20-1 NA NA CSTSIGRETQYF TGCAGTACCTCTATTGGGAGGGAGACCCAGTACTTC
TRBJ2-5 TRBV7-9 NA TRBD1 CASSLWPGGARMETQYF TGTGCCAGCAGCTTATGGCCAGGGGGCGCGAGAATGGAGACCCAGTACTTC
TRBJ2-3 TRBV20-1 many NA CSALLDRTDTQYF TGCAGTGCTCTACTCGACCGCACAGATACGCAGTATTTT
TRBJ1-2 TRBV6-5 many NA CASSPHNYGYTF TGTGCCAGCAGTCCTCATAACTATGGCTACACCTTC
TRBJ2-7 TRBV4-2 few NA CASSQDIQGLGGEQYF TGTGCCAGCAGCCAAGATATCCAAGGGCTCGGGGGCGAGCAGTACTTC
TRBJ2-5 TRBV5-4 NA NA CASSLAVAETQYF TGTGCCAGCAGCTTGGCCGTGGCAGAGACCCAGTACTTC
TRBJ2-3 TRBV29-1 few NA CSVEVSFTDTQYF TGCAGCGTTGAGGTTTCGTTCACAGATACGCAGTATTTT
TRBJ2-5 TRBV4-3 many NA CASSQGLKQETQYF TGCGCCAGCAGCCAAGGACTTAAACAAGAGACCCAGTACTTC
TRBJ2-5 TRBV6-2/TRBV6-3 few TRBD2 CASSPRQLAGQETQYF TGTGCCAGCAGTCCCCGGCAACTAGCGGGGCAAGAGACCCAGTACTTC
TRBJ2-1 TRBV4-3 few NA CASSQFRNNEQFF TGCGCCAGCAGCCAATTTCGGAACAATGAGCAGTTCTTC
TRBJ2-5 TRBV7-9 NA TRBD2 CASSLGLAGGKETQYF TGTGCCAGCAGCTTAGGACTAGCGGGAGGGAAAGAGACCCAGTACTTC
TRBJ2-5 TRBV10-3 many TRBD2 CAIKGEGSQETQYF TGTGCCATCAAAGGGGAGGGGTCCCAAGAGACCCAGTACTTC
TRBJ1-5 TRBV15 few NA CATSGGSNQPQHF TGTGCCACCAGCGGCGGGAGCAATCAGCCCCAGCATTTT
TRBJ2-6 TRBV27 many TRBD2 CASSLTRLTSGSTGANVLTF TGTGCCAGCAGTTTGACCAGGCTGACTAGCGGGAGTACAGGGGCCAACGTCCTGACTTTC
TRBJ1-1 TRBV3-1 few NA CASSQDLDITTEAFF TGTGCCAGCAGCCAAGATCTTGATATTACTACTGAAGCTTTCTTT
TRBJ2-7 TRBV20-1 few TRBD1 CSASPGTGESKQYF TGCAGTGCATCCCCCGGGACAGGGGAAAGCAAGCAGTACTTC
TRBJ2-7 TRBV12-3/TRBV12-4 many NA CASSLAGPSYEQYF TGTGCCAGCAGTCTCGCTGGGCCTTCCTACGAGCAGTACTTC
TRBJ2-7 TRBV6-1 once TRBD1 CAGNRDRGYEQYF TGTGCCGGAAACCGGGACAGAGGCTACGAGCAGTACTTC
TRBJ2-1 TRBV7-9 NA TRBD1 CASSLDRGSQFF TGTGCCAGCAGCTTAGACAGGGGGTCGCAGTTCTTC
TRBJ2-5 TRBV2 many NA CASGSAGLHQETQYF TGTGCCAGCGGTTCTGCGGGACTCCACCAAGAGACCCAGTACTTC
TRBJ1-2 TRBV12-3/TRBV12-4 few NA CASSLPITVGYTF TGTGCCAGCAGTTTACCAATAACAGTTGGCTACACCTTC
TRBJ2-3 TRBV27 NA TRBD2 CASSLTWTSGGARDTQYF TGTGCCAGCAGCCTAACTTGGACTAGCGGGGGGGCCAGGGATACGCAGTATTTT
TRBJ1-2 TRBV3-1 NA NA CASSQGHLGLDGYTF TGTGCCAGCAGCCAAGGACACTTGGGGTTAGATGGCTACACCTTC
TRBJ1-1 TRBV2 NA NA CASSEEASTITEAFF TGTGCCAGCAGTGAAGAGGCGTCTACTATTACTGAAGCTTTCTTT
TRBJ2-1 TRBV4-3 few TRBD1 CASSQETGFGYEQFF TGCGCCAGCAGCCAAGAGACAGGGTTCGGCTATGAGCAGTTCTTC
TRBJ1-6 TRBV5-1 NA TRBD1 CASSGPGTGDSPLHF TGCGCCAGCAGCGGACCCGGGACAGGGGATTCACCCCTCCACTTT
TRBJ1-1 TRBV27 NA NA CASKSYTEAFF TGTGCCAGCAAATCGTATACTGAAGCTTTCTTT
TRBJ2-2 TRBV4-3 few NA CASSQVFPPANTGELFF TGCGCCAGCAGCCAAGTTTTTCCCCCCGCGAACACCGGGGAGCTGTTTTTT
TRBJ2-5 TRBV4-2 NA TRBD2 CASSRRLAVSQETQYF TGTGCCAGCAGCCGGAGACTAGCGGTGTCACAAGAGACCCAGTACTTC
TRBJ2-1 TRBV5-1 few NA CASSLGRMNEQFF TGCGCCAGCAGCTTGGGACGGATGAATGAGCAGTTCTTC
TRBJ2-7 TRBV12-3/TRBV12-4 NA NA CASSPDRITYEQYF TGTGCCAGCAGCCCCGACAGGATCACCTACGAGCAGTACTTC